This T cell receptor (beta chain) was documented in a study of cytomegalovirus exposure and HLA in healthy donors. Researchers ran the PCR with 60 Vbeta and 13 Jbeta primers. Method: immunoSEQ multiplex PCR; TCRdb's copy keeps in-frame clones and lacks some. The sample has around 200,000 clones; about 80% are singletons. Study outcomes and limitations: Later analysis revealed greater clonal expansion in HLA-associated TCR beta chains than in equally common others.

Notes on this clone: The antigen remains undetermined.

The clonotype comes from a boy between 10 and 17 years old in good health and CMV-seronegative. Sequencing was carried out using PBMCs.

This CDR3 reads CASSPRNFLYF. In DNA, the CDR3 is TGTGCCAGCAGCCCACGTAACTTCCTATATTTT. The V call is TRBV14, the J call TRBJ1-3, with D unresolved. Per the germline V gene, CDR1 is SGHDN and CDR2 is FVKESK. The CDR3 sequence is 11 residues long. Trimming pared 4 bases from V and 14 bases from J, leaving 12 bases between.